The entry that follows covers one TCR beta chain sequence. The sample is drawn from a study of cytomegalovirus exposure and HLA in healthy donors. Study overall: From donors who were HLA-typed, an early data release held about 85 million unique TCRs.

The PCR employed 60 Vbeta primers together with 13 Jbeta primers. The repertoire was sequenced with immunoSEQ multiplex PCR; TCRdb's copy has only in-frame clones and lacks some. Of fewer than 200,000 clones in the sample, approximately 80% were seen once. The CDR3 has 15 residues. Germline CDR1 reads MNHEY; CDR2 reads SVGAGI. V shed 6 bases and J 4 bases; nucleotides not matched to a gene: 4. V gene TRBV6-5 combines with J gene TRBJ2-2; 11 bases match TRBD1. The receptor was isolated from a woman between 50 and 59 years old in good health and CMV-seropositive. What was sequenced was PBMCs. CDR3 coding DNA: TGTGCCAGCAGCACCGGGACAGGGGGCACCGGGGAGCTGTTTTTT. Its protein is CASSTGTGGTGELFF.